This TCR beta chain was recovered during a study of blood T cell repertoires in COVID-19 (dated by TCRdb to between 2020 and 2021). Background for the entire study: Collaborator samples came from the United States, Italy and Spain and covered acute and convalescent phases of COVID-19. Deeply sampled blood TCRbeta repertoires from subjects exposed to, actively infected with, or recovered from COVID-19 were included in the dataset. The prospective study material was composed of cDNA or gDNA derived from T cells, B-cell-depleted T cells, or PBMCs. Where HLA class I and class II types were available, the types were taken from metadata supplied by the sample provider, not from assay-based typing. The repertoires were released in a freely available public database meant as a resource for research on the immune response to SARS-CoV-2. A de-identified subject ID, COVID-19 status, age in years and sex were almost always included in the sample metadata. The samples were drawn from the first 160 participants of the ongoing ImmuneRACE study and from more than 1,000 subjects provided by 6 global collaborators.

The collaborating institutions used their own protocols to collect whole blood in K2EDTA tubes. Collaborator samples were shipped for TCRbeta analysis as frozen whole blood, isolated PBMCs, or DNA extracted from either sample type. Beyond this particular receptor, the publication reports: The amount of clinical and demographic metadata varied by source and participant and was provided uncurated.

The CDR3 holds 15 amino acids from the cysteine to the phenylalanine. The only DNA kept is the CDR3, 45 bases in frame from the first base. Ends trimmed: V by 1 base, J by 3 bases; bases unmatched to a gene: 3. Reading the germline V gene gives CDR1 SNHLY and CDR2 FYNNEI. The immunoSEQ Assay, a bias-controlled multiplex PCR, was used to amplify TCRbeta CDR3 regions from genomic DNA. In the original analysis: Within the assay, amplification of reference gene primers was used to estimate how many nucleated cells each sample contained. To quantify the absolute abundance of each unique TCRbeta CDR3 rearrangement, sequence reads were collapsed and filtered. For each sample, productive Simpson clonality was calculated as the square root of Simpson's diversity index across productive rearrangements. TCRdb provides this immuneACCESS table in a form limited to in-frame rearrangements. Some clones are lacking; in checked studies, under half of them reflect an unresolved V gene, and why the rest are absent is not known. Clone size and V and J calls were adopted from that table, with D and trimming inferred from the DNA. The sample data list 150,000 to 200,000 clones, and about 89% of these were observed just once. The ten largest make up approximately 3.5% of the sample.

For this clone: Its specific antigen is unknown. No base qualities exist here, and no much larger clone lies one base off it.

Sequenced material: peripheral blood. The sequence derives from a man between 65 and 85 years old with acute or convalescent COVID-19. This chain joins TRBV2 to TRBJ2-1; 7 bases in the junction line up with TRBD1. The CDR3 protein: CASSEEAGGYNEQFF. The DNA is as follows: TGTGCCAGCAGTGAAGAGGCAGGGGGCTACAATGAGCAGTTCTTC.